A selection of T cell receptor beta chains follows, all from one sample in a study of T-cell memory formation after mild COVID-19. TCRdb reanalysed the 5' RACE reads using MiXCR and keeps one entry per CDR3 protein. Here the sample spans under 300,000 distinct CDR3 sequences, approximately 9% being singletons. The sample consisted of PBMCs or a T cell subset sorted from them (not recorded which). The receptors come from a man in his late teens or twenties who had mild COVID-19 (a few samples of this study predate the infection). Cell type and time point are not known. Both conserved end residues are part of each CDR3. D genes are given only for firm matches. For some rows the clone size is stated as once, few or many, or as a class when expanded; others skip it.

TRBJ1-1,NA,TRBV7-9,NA,CASSWGGHMNTEAFF,TGTGCCTCCTCGTGGGGTGGTCACATGAACACTGAAGCTTTCTTT
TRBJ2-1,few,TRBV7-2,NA,CASSSATGSYNEQFF,TGTGCCAGCAGCTCCGCGACGGGCTCCTACAATGAGCAGTTCTTC
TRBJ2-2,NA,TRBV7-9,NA,CASSPPVTPHAGELFF,TGTGCCAGCAGCCCCCCGGTGACACCCCACGCCGGGGAGCTGTTTTTT
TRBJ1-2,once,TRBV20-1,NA,CSARRDGHYGYTF,TGCAGTGCCAGAAGGGACGGTCACTATGGCTACACCTTC
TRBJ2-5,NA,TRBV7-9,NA,CASRNEQETQYF,TGTGCCAGCAGAAATGAACAAGAGACCCAGTACTTC
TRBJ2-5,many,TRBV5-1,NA,CASSLALAPGKTQYF,TGCGCCAGCAGCTTGGCCTTGGCCCCTGGGAAGACCCAGTACTTC
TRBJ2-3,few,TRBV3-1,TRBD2,CASSLTLAGTQYF,TGTGCCAGCAGTCTTACCCTAGCGGGGACGCAGTATTTT
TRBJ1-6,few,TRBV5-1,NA,CASSFREQGNSPLHF,TGCGCCAGCAGCTTTAGGGAACAGGGTAATTCACCCCTCCACTTT
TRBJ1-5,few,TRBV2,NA,CASRPDPGLVNQPQHF,TGTGCCAGCAGACCCGACCCGGGACTGGTCAATCAGCCCCAGCATTTT
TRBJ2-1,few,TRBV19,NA,CASSIGGGTEQFF,TGTGCCAGTAGTATAGGGGGTGGGACTGAGCAGTTCTTC
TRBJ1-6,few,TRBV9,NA,CASSSRTGGNSPLHF,TGTGCCAGCAGCTCGCGGACGGGAGGCAATTCACCCCTCCACTTT
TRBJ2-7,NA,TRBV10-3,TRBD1,CAISGGRDRASEQYF,TGTGCCATCAGTGGGGGGCGGGACAGGGCGTCCGAGCAGTACTTC
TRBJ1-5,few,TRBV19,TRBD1,CASGEEAGGLNQPQHF,TGTGCCAGCGGGGAGGAGGCAGGGGGCTTAAATCAGCCCCAGCATTTT
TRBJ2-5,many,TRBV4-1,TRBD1,CASSHRPDRGRKTQYF,TGCGCCAGCAGCCATCGCCCGGACAGGGGGAGAAAGACCCAGTACTTC
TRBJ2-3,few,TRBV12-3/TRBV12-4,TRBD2,CASSLPSGEHTDTQYF,TGTGCCAGCAGTTTGCCTAGCGGGGAGCACACAGATACGCAGTATTTT
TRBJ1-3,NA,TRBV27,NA,CASSLRGGGNTIYF,TGTGCCAGCAGTTTAAGGGGAGGTGGAAACACCATATATTTT
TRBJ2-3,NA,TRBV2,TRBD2,CATSPGLAPDTQYF,TGTGCCACCAGTCCGGGACTAGCTCCAGATACGCAGTATTTT
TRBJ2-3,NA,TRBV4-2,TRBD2,CASSRLTSGGADTQYF,TGTGCCAGCAGCCGCCTGACTAGCGGGGGAGCAGATACGCAGTATTTT
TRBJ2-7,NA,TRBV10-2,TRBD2,CASRSTSGGDEQYF,TGCGCCAGCAGATCGACTAGCGGGGGCGACGAGCAGTACTTC
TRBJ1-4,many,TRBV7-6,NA,CASSPEAATNEKLFF,TGTGCCAGCAGCCCCGAGGCAGCAACTAATGAAAAACTGTTTTTT
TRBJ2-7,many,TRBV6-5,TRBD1,CASSSTPDRGHEQYF,TGTGCCAGCAGTTCAACCCCGGACAGGGGCCACGAGCAGTACTTC
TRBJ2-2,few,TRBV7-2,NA,CASSFLPRGRTGELFF,TGTGCCAGCAGCTTCCTTCCCCGGGGCAGAACCGGGGAGCTGTTTTTT
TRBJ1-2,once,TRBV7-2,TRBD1,CAGSLPTGHLGYTF,TGTGCCGGCAGCTTACCGACAGGGCACCTTGGCTACACCTTC
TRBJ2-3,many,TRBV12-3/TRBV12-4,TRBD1,CASSRDSRTDTQYF,TGTGCCAGCAGCCGGGACAGTCGCACAGATACGCAGTATTTT
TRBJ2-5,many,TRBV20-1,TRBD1,CSAIRGETQYF,TGCAGTGCAATCAGGGGGGAGACCCAGTACTTC
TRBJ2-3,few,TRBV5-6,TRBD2,CASSLPGLWADTQYF,TGTGCCAGCAGCCTACCGGGACTATGGGCAGATACGCAGTATTTT
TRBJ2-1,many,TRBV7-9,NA,CASSLVGGRSYNEQFF,TGTGCCAGCAGCTTAGTAGGGGGGCGCTCCTACAATGAGCAGTTCTTC
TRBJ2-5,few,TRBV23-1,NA,CASSQSQGHETQYF,TGCGCCAGCAGTCAATCCCAGGGCCACGAGACCCAGTACTTC
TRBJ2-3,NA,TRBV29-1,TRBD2,CSVVLAGGADTQYF,TGCAGCGTCGTACTAGCGGGGGGGGCAGATACGCAGTATTTT
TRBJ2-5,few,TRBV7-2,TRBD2,CASSPRRLAGVETQYF,TGTGCCAGCAGCCCCCGGCGACTAGCGGGGGTCGAGACCCAGTACTTC
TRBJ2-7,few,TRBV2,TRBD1,CASRDRTYEQYF,TGTGCCAGCAGGGACAGGACCTACGAGCAGTACTTC
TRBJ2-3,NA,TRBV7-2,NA,CASSLVVYGTDTQYF,TGTGCCAGCAGCTTAGTCGTCTACGGCACAGATACGCAGTATTTT
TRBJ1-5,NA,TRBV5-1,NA,CASSLDPNGGQPQHF,TGCGCCAGCAGCTTGGATCCAAACGGGGGTCAGCCCCAGCATTTT
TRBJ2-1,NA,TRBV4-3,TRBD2,CASSPALIAGGNNEQFF,TGCGCCAGCAGCCCTGCTCTTATAGCGGGGGGGAACAATGAGCAGTTCTTC
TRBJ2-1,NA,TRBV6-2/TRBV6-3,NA,CASSPLLVRSHNEQFF,TGTGCCAGCAGTCCCCTATTAGTAAGGTCCCACAATGAGCAGTTCTTC
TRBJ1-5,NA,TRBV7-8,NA,CASSLQGLGNQPQNF,TGTGCCAGCAGCTTACAGGGATTGGGCAATCAGCCCCAGAATTTT
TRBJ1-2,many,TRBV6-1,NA,CASSEGSEFYGYTF,TGTGCCAGCAGTGAAGGGTCAGAGTTCTATGGCTACACCTTC
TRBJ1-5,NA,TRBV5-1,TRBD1,CASSSGGGQPQHF,TGCGCCAGCAGCTCAGGGGGCGGTCAGCCCCAGCATTTT
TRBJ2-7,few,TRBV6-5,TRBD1,CASSFRDRVSYEQYF,TGTGCCAGCAGTTTCCGGGACAGGGTATCCTACGAGCAGTACTTC
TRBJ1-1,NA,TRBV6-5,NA,CASSSGAGFSTEAFF,TGTGCCAGCAGTTCGGGGGCGGGGTTTTCCACTGAAGCTTTCTTT
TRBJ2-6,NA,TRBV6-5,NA,CASSYSIGKVRANVLTF,TGTGCCAGCAGTTACTCGATTGGGAAAGTTAGGGCCAACGTCCTGACTTTC
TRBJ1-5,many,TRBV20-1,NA,CSAIGASNQPQHF,TGCAGTGCTATTGGGGCGAGCAATCAGCCCCAGCATTTT
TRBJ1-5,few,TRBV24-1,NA,CATSQGGNQPQHF,TGTGCCACCAGCCAGGGAGGCAATCAGCCCCAGCATTTT
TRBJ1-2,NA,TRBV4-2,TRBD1,CASSQSGQGANYGYTF,TGTGCCAGCAGCCAGTCGGGACAGGGGGCCAACTATGGCTACACCTTC
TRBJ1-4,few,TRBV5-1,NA,CASSAAYTAQGEKLFF,TGCGCCAGCAGCGCGGCCTATACGGCCCAGGGCGAAAAACTGTTTTTT
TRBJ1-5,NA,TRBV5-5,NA,CASSSKTDYQPQHF,TGTGCCAGCAGCTCAAAGACGGATTATCAGCCCCAGCATTTT
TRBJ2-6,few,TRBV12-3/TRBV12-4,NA,CASNWSPSGANVLTF,TGTGCCAGCAATTGGTCCCCCTCTGGGGCCAACGTCCTGACTTTC
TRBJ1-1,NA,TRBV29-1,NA,CSGGEGNAFF,TGCAGCGGGGGAGAGGGGAACGCTTTCTTT
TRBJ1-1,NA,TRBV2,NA,CASSARTDGGTEAFF,TGTGCCAGCAGTGCCCGGACGGATGGGGGGACTGAAGCTTTCTTT
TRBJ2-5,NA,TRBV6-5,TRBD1,CASSETGGRATQYF,TGTGCCAGCAGTGAGACAGGGGGCCGGGCCACCCAGTACTTC
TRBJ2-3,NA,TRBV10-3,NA,CAIKSGNTDTQYF,TGTGCCATCAAGAGTGGAAACACAGATACGCAGTATTTT
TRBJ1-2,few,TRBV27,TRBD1,CASRNLGQGNYGYTF,TGTGCCAGCAGGAATCTTGGACAGGGTAACTATGGCTACACCTTC
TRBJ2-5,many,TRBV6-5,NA,CASSYLRIQYF,TGTGCCAGCAGTTACTTGAGGATCCAGTACTTC
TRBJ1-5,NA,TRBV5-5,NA,CASSVAGDQPQHF,TGTGCCAGCAGCGTCGCAGGGGACCAGCCCCAGCATTTT
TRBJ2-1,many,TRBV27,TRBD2,CASSLRRGDSYNEQFF,TGTGCCAGCAGTTTACGGCGGGGGGATTCCTACAATGAGCAGTTCTTC